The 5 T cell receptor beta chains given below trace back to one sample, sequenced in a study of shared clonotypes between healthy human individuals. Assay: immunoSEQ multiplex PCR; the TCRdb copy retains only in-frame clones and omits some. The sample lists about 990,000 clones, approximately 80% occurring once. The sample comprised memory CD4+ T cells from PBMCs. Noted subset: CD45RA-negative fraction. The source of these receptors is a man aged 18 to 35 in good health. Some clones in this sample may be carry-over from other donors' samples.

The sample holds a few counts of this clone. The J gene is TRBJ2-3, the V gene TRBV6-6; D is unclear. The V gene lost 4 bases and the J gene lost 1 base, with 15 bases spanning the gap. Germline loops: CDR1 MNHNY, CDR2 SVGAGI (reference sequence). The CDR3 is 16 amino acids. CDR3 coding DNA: TGTGCCAGCAGTTCACCCCAGCACACGGGCACAGATACGCAGTATTTT. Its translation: CASSSPQHTGTDTQYF.

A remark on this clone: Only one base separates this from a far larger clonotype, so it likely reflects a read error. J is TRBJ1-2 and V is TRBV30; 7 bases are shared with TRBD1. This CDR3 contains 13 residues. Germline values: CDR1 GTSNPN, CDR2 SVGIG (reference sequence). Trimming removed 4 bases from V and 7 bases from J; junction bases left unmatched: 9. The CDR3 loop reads CAWIVGGGGGYTF. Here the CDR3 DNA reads TGTGCCTGGATTGTAGGAGGGGGCGGTGGCTACACCTTC. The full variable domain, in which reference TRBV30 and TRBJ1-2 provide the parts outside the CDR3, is SQTIHQWPATLVQPVGSPLSLECTVEGTSNPNLYWYRQAAGRGLQLLFYSVGIGQISSEVPQNLSASRPQDRQFILSSKKLLLSDSGFYLCAWIVGGGGGYTFGSGTRLTVV.

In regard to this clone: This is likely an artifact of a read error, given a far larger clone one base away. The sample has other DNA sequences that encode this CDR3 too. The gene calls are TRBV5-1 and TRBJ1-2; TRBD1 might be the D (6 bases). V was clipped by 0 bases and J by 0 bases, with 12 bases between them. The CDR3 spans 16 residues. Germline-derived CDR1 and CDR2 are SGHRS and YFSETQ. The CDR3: CASSLGPEGANYGYTF. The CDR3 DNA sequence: TGCGCCAGCAGCTTGGGTCCTGAGGGGGCTAACTATGGCTACACCTTC.

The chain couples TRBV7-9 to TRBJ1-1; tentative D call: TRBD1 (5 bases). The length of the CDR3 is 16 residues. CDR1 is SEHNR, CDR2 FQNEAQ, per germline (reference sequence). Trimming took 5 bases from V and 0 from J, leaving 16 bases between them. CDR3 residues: CASSDGGFGMNTEAFF. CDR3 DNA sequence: TGTGCCAGCAGCGATGGGGGGTTTGGGATGAACACTGAAGCTTTCTTT.

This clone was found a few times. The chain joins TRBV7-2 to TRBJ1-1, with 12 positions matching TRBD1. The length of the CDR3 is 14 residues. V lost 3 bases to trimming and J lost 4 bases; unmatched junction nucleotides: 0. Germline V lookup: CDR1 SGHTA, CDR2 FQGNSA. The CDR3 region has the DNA TGTGCCAGCAGCTTGGGACAGGGGGCCACTGAAGCTTTCTTT. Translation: CASSLGQGATEAFF.